The 24 T cell receptor beta chains presented below share a single source sample, sequenced in a study of shared T cell receptors in the human thymus. The method was immunoSEQ multiplex PCR; TCRdb's version includes in-frame clones alone and lacks a portion of them. The table shows about 730,000 clones, with approximately 83% occurring only once. These data also featured in a second study, about human thymus T cells.

Sequencing used thymocytes. These receptors were collected from a girl in the first two years of life with a congenital heart defect.

The chain is built from TRBV27 and TRBJ1-1, with 7 bases matching TRBD1. Germline lookup yields CDR1 MNHEY and CDR2 SMNVEV (reference sequence). J lost 1 base, V lost 4 bases, and 6 bases had no gene match. The CDR3 is 15 residues long. This CDR3 reads CASSYKQGRNTEAFF. The CDR3 nucleotides are TGTGCCAGCAGTTACAAACAGGGGCGGAACACTGAAGCTTTCTTT.

The chain recombines TRBV10-3 with TRBJ1-2; D not certain. Germline V gene lookup returns CDR1 ENHRY and CDR2 SYGVKD. CDR3 size: 13 residues. Trimming removed 5 bases at V and 3 bases at J, with 10 bases between. The CDR3 sequence: CAISSRTYYGYTF. The DNA for the CDR3 is TGTGCCATCAGTTCCAGGACTTACTATGGCTACACCTTC.

The chain couples TRBV5-1 to TRBJ1-2, with a weak D call TRBD1 (6 bases). Trimming removed 4 bases at V and 2 bases at J, with 24 bases between. CDR1 is SGHRS, CDR2 YFSETQ, per germline. The CDR3 is made up of 18 amino acids. This CDR3 is CASSPYPEDRGVNYGYTF. The CDR3 DNA is TGCGCCAGCAGCCCCTATCCAGAGGACAGAGGGGTAAACTATGGCTACACCTTC.

This clone was observed a handful of times. The rearrangement uses TRBV19 and TRBJ2-2; 7 bases map to TRBD1. Germline V gives CDR1 LNHDA, CDR2 SQIVND (reference sequence). The V segment lost 4 bases and the J segment 4 bases; nucleotides outside the gene matches: 12. This CDR3 has 17 residues. CDR3 region: CASSTEQGTIGTGELFF. The CDR3 nucleotides read TGTGCCAGTAGTACTGAACAGGGGACGATCGGCACCGGGGAGCTGTTTTTT.

This rearrangement joins TRBV7-2 to TRBJ1-1; 8 positions agree with TRBD1. The V gene end was trimmed by 0 bases and the J gene end by 1 base; junction bases not matched to a gene: 16. The CDR3 is 20 amino acids. Germline lookup yields CDR1 SGHTA and CDR2 FQGNSA. The chain's CDR3 is CASSLAGEAGGGGANTEAFF. CDR3 nucleotide sequence: TGTGCCAGCAGCTTAGCGGGAGAGGCAGGGGGCGGCGGGGCGAACACTGAAGCTTTCTTT.

The chain combines TRBV19 with TRBJ2-3; 12 bases are shared with TRBD2. Per the germline V gene, CDR1 is LNHDA and CDR2 is SQIVND (reference sequence). After removal of 4 bases from V and 4 bases from J, the junction contained 6 bases not matched to a gene. The CDR3 is made up of 16 amino acids. CDR3 sequence: CASSRSSGGAADTQYF. The CDR3 nucleotides are TGTGCCAGTAGTAGGTCTAGCGGGGGGGCCGCAGATACGCAGTATTTT.

This sequence joins TRBV6-5 and TRBJ1-2; the D is unclear. Germline V gives CDR1 MNHEY, CDR2 SVGAGI. CDR3 length equals 14 residues. V dropped 0 bases and J dropped 4 bases, with 9 bases sitting between them. CDR3 loop: CASSYSERTYGYTF. CDR3 in DNA: TGTGCCAGCAGTTACTCAGAGCGGACCTATGGCTACACCTTC.

The gene calls are TRBV11-2 and TRBJ1-5, with D unclear. Trimming took 1 base from V and 7 from J, leaving 14 bases between them. Germline CDR1 SGHAT, CDR2 FQNNGV. The CDR3 is made up of 15 amino acids. The CDR3 coding sequence is TGTGCCAGCAGCTTAGGCCTAGAGGCGGGACAGCCCCAGCATTTT. This codes for CASSLGLEAGQPQHF.

The CDR3 spells CASSPPVNRGLFF. CDR3 DNA: TGTGCCAGCTCACCACCGGTAAACAGGGGGCTTTTCTTC. J is TRBJ2-1 and V is TRBV18; 9 bases fit TRBD1. With V trimmed by 0 bases and J by 16 bases, 7 bases remained unmatched. The CDR3 loop spans 13 amino acids. Per germline, CDR1 KGHSH and CDR2 LQKENI.

The count of this clone is one. The genes are TRBV4-1 and TRBJ2-7; D may be TRBD2 (6 bases). Germline-derived CDR1 and CDR2 are MGHRA and YSYEKL. The CDR3 is 16 residues long. With 0 bases removed from V and 4 bases from J, the gap between germline ends came to 16 bases. The CDR3 reads CASSQDWGGEDYEQYF. CDR3 sequence (DNA): TGCGCCAGCAGCCAAGACTGGGGCGGGGAAGATTACGAGCAGTACTTC.

This clone was seen a few times. This chain connects TRBV10-2 to TRBJ2-7; D might be TRBD1 (6 bases). The CDR3 extends over 15 amino acids. CDR1 and CDR2 (germline): WSHSY, SAAADI. V lost 2 bases to trimming and J lost 1 base, with 12 bases between them. The CDR3 reads CASSEGDKLSYEQYF. CDR3 in DNA: TGCGCCAGCAGTGAGGGGGACAAGCTTTCCTACGAGCAGTACTTC.

The chain combines TRBV2 with TRBJ1-1, with a weak D call TRBD1 (5 bases). CDR3 length equals 14 residues. Germline V gene sequence: CDR1 SNHLY, CDR2 FYNNEI. V lost 7 bases, J lost 4 bases, and 16 bases lay in between. The CDR3 loop is CASTVQGWGTEAFF. CDR3 DNA: TGTGCCAGCACGGTTCAGGGCTGGGGCACTGAAGCTTTCTTT.

This chain joins TRBV15 and TRBJ2-1; unclear D gene. The V gene's germline CDR1 is LNHNV and CDR2 YYDKDF (reference sequence). This CDR3 spans 17 amino acids. The V and J ends lost 3 bases and 3 bases respectively, with 18 bases between them. The CDR3 loop is CATSSEGARLFYNEQFF. The DNA of the CDR3 is TGTGCCACCAGCAGCGAAGGAGCACGGCTGTTCTACAATGAGCAGTTCTTC.

The rearrangement uses TRBV5-4 and TRBJ2-1; the match to TRBD1 covers 7 bases. V lost 7 bases to trimming and J lost 5 bases; unmatched junction nucleotides: 6. CDR1 and CDR2 (germline): SGHNT, YYREEE (reference sequence). The CDR3 is 13 amino acids. In nucleotides, the CDR3 is TGTGCCAGCGTCCGACAGGGAAACAATGAGCAGTTCTTC. Translated: CASVRQGNNEQFF.

This clone has more than one count but fewer than ten. This chain joins TRBV30 and TRBJ2-5, with TRBD1 matching over 9 bases. Germline V gene data show CDR1 as GTSNPN and CDR2 as SVGIG (reference sequence). J gave up 3 bases and V 4 bases, and 12 bases lay outside the gene matches. This CDR3 comprises 16 residues. The chain's CDR3 is CAWTTLAGDREETQYF. In nucleotides, the CDR3 is TGTGCCTGGACGACCCTGGCAGGGGACAGGGAAGAGACCCAGTACTTC.

The chain links TRBV29-1 to TRBJ2-7, with TRBD1 matching 7 bases. Unmatched junction bases numbered 3, after V lost 4 bases and J lost 3 bases. This CDR3 comprises 12 residues. The germline V gene has CDR1 SQVTM and CDR2 ANQGSEA. The CDR3, as DNA: TGCAGCGTTGTGGGGGACAGCTACGAGCAGTACTTC. Translated: CSVVGDSYEQYF.

This rearrangement joins TRBV6-1 to TRBJ2-7; tentatively, D is TRBD1 (6 bases). Trimming left V 6 bases short and J 3 bases short, with 9 bases between. The CDR3 consists of 12 residues. Looked up from germline, CDR1 is MNHNS and CDR2 is SASEGT. DNA for the CDR3: TGTGCCAGCAGCCTGGACAGCTACGAGCAGTACTTC. Amino acids: CASSLDSYEQYF.

J is TRBJ1-1 and V is TRBV4-1; D unclear. The CDR3 has 17 residues. V shed 0 bases and J shed 8 bases, with 22 bases lying between them. Germline V gene data show CDR1 as MGHRA and CDR2 as YSYEKL. The CDR3 DNA follows: TGCGCCAGCAGCCAAGATGCGCGGGTTTATGACCGAGCAGAAGCTTTCTTT. Translation: CASSQDARVYDRAEAFF.

The chain links TRBV7-4 to TRBJ1-2, with a tentative D call TRBD1 (6 bases). The germline V and J ends were trimmed by 4 bases and 6 bases, with 15 bases remaining between them. CDR1 is SGHVT and CDR2 is SQSDAQ in the germline V gene. The CDR3 loop spans 14 amino acids. CDR3 amino acids: CASSSLRGLDGYTF. The CDR3 DNA reads TGTGCCAGCAGCTCCCTCAGGGGCCTCGATGGCTACACCTTC.

The chain has TRBV25-1 and TRBJ2-7; D gene ambiguous. The CDR3 loop spans 15 amino acids. With 3 bases removed from V and 7 bases from J, the gap between germline ends came to 19 bases. Germline V CDR1 and CDR2: MGHDK, SYGVNS. For the CDR3, the DNA is TGTGCCAGCAGTGATCGGAGAACCATGCCTTCTGAGCAGTACTTC. As protein: CASSDRRTMPSEQYF.

The rearrangement links TRBV6-1 to TRBJ1-2, with 7 bases that match TRBD1. This CDR3 spans 14 amino acids. V was pared by 9 bases and J by 3 bases, with 10 bases of the junction left unmatched. Germline values: CDR1 MNHNS, CDR2 SASEGT. In nucleotides, the CDR3 is TGTGCCAGTACCCACAGTACAGGGGACTATGGCTACACCTTC. Its protein product is CASTHSTGDYGYTF.

The rearrangement uses TRBV11-2 and TRBJ1-1; no firm D call. Germline lookup yields CDR1 SGHAT and CDR2 FQNNGV. Trimming took off 3 bases at V and 5 bases at J, with 4 bases between the two ends. The length of the CDR3 is 11 residues. The CDR3 sequence: CASSLRTEAFF. The CDR3 coding sequence is TGTGCCAGCAGCTTGCGGACTGAAGCTTTCTTT.

The chain carries TRBV6-5 and TRBJ1-2; D uncertain. V gave up 6 bases and J gave up 4 bases, with 9 bases separating them. Germline V gene sequence: CDR1 MNHEY, CDR2 SVGAGI. This CDR3 spans 12 amino acids. CDR3 region: CASSPGSYGYTF. The CDR3 nucleotides read TGTGCCAGCAGCCCGGGATCCTATGGCTACACCTTC.

This chain links TRBV7-8 with TRBJ2-1; TRBD2 aligns across 8 bases. CDR1 and CDR2 from the germline V gene are SGHVS and FQNEAQ. The ends lost 7 bases at V and 4 bases at J; junction bases unmatched: 12. The CDR3 is 16 residues long. This chain's CDR3 is CASTIDPGGSYNEQFF. The DNA for the CDR3 is TGTGCCAGCACAATAGACCCGGGGGGGAGTTACAATGAGCAGTTCTTC.